Following are 21 T cell receptor beta chains from one sample sequenced in a study of naive and memory T cell subsets. Sample treatment: skin biopsy from PPD injection site in Mantoux-positive individual. TCR cDNA received a 3' ligated oligonucleotide that carried a UMI. The SP2 primer and nested alpha and beta constant region primers amplified ligated cDNA in four rounds. MiXCR was run by TCRdb on the UMI-ligation and nested PCR reads, yielding one entry per CDR3 protein. The sample lists about 37,000 distinct CDR3 sequences; approximately 11% were seen once. This sample comprised skin, obtained from a tuberculin skin test site. The origin of the receptors is an adult in good health.

The J gene is TRBJ1-5, the V gene TRBV28; unclear D gene. The CDR3 sequence is 15 residues long. Trimming pared 2 bases from V and 3 bases from J, leaving 11 bases between. From germline, CDR1 is MDHEN and CDR2 SYDVKM. The CDR3 DNA is TGTGCCAGCAGTTTACGGGGAGCCTACAATCAGCCCCAGCATTTT. As protein: CASSLRGAYNQPQHF. Full variable domain (missing parts from reference TRBV28 and TRBJ1-5): DVKVTQSSRYLVKRTGEKVFLECVQDMDHENMFWYRQDPGLGLRLIYFSYDVKMKEKGDIPEGYSVSREKKERFSLILESASTNQTSMYLCASSLRGAYNQPQHFGDGTRLSIL.

This clonotype was detected only a few times. The rearrangement joins TRBV7-9 to TRBJ1-6, with a weak D call TRBD1 (6 bases). Trimming took off 5 bases at V and 9 bases at J, with 8 bases between the two ends. From germline, CDR1 is SEHNR and CDR2 FQNEAQ (reference sequence). The CDR3 has 12 amino acids. The CDR3, as DNA: TGTGCCAGCAGCGAGGGGGTTTCACCCCTCCACTTT. Its translation: CASSEGVSPLHF.

In this sample, this clonotype turned up a few times. Here the CDR3 DNA reads TGTGCCAGCACACGCACGGACGGAGGGCAATACGAGCAGTACTTC. This codes for CASTRTDGGQYEQYF. V gene TRBV11-1 combines with J gene TRBJ2-7, with D perhaps matching TRBD2 (6 bases). The CDR3 length is 15 residues. Trimming took 7 bases from V and 4 from J, leaving 20 bases between them. The germline V gene has CDR1 SGHAT and CDR2 FQDESV (reference sequence).

J is TRBJ1-6 and V is TRBV9, with D possibly matching TRBD1 (6 bases). Trimming removed 4 bases at V and 8 bases at J, with 13 bases between. The CDR3 is 14 residues long. Germline V gives CDR1 SGDLS, CDR2 YYNGEE. CDR3 residues: CASSPQGLDSPLHF. The CDR3 coding sequence is TGTGCCAGCAGCCCGCAGGGGTTGGATTCACCCCTCCACTTT.

This clonotype was counted many times. The V call is TRBV29-1, the J call TRBJ1-1; D perhaps matches TRBD1 (5 bases). There are 12 residues in the CDR3. The germline CDR1 and CDR2 sequences are SQVTM and ANQGSEA. The ends were cut back, 6 bases at V and 1 base at J, with 9 bases in the middle. This CDR3 reads CSVYRWNTEAFF. In DNA, the CDR3 is TGCAGCGTGTACAGGTGGAACACTGAAGCTTTCTTT.

The chain links TRBV20-1 to TRBJ1-2; a possible D gene is TRBD1 (6 bases). The V and J ends lost 1 base and 5 bases respectively, with 14 bases between them. This CDR3 is 14 amino acids long. Germline loops: CDR1 DFQATT, CDR2 SNEGSKA (reference sequence). The CDR3 protein is CSARVGGGHYGYTF. CDR3 nucleotides: TGCAGTGCTAGAGTCGGTGGGGGACATTATGGCTACACCTTC.

This clonotype was seen more than once but under ten times. CDR3 DNA sequence: TGTGCCAGCAGCTTAATAGCCCAGTCGGATGAGCAGTTCTTC. As protein: CASSLIAQSDEQFF. The J gene is TRBJ2-1, the V gene TRBV7-8; D remains ambiguous. Trimming removed 2 bases at V and 8 bases at J, with 13 bases between. Per the germline V gene, CDR1 is SGHVS and CDR2 is FQNEAQ. The CDR3 is 14 residues long. The variable domain in full, with the rest retrieved from reference TRBV7-8 and TRBJ2-1, is GAGVSQSPRYKVAKRGQDVALRCDPISGHVSLFWYQQALGQGPEFLTYFQNEAQLDKSGLPSDRFFAERPEGSVSTLKIQRTQQEDSAVYLCASSLIAQSDEQFFGPGTRLTVL.

V usage is TRBV19 and J usage is TRBJ1-1; the D gene is possibly TRBD1 (6 bases). The CDR3 covers 16 residues. V was cut by 2 bases and J by 1 base, with 14 bases left in between. The V gene's germline CDR1 is LNHDA and CDR2 SQIVND (reference sequence). The CDR3 DNA reads TGTGCCAGTAGTATATACACAGGGTCAAGGAACACTGAAGCTTTCTTT. Protein: CASSIYTGSRNTEAFF. Full variable domain (missing parts from reference TRBV19 and TRBJ1-1): DGGITQSPKYLFRKEGQNVTLSCEQNLNHDAMYWYRQDPGQGLRLIYYSQIVNDFQKGDIAEGYSVSREKKESFPLTVTSAQKNPTAFYLCASSIYTGSRNTEAFFGQGTRLTVV.

The V call is TRBV6-1, the J call TRBJ2-3; 10 nucleotides agree with TRBD1. Trimming took 8 bases from V and 4 from J; bases not matched to a gene: 6. The CDR3 covers 14 residues. Germline V gives CDR1 MNHNS, CDR2 SASEGT. CDR3 sequence: CASGRDRGSDTQYF. The CDR3 coding sequence is TGTGCCAGCGGTCGGGACAGGGGATCAGATACGCAGTATTTT.

The chain recombines TRBV20-1 with TRBJ2-7, with D perhaps TRBD1 or TRBD2 (7 bases each). V gave up 6 bases and J gave up 5 bases, with 17 bases separating them. The CDR3 runs to 13 residues. The germline CDR1 and CDR2 sequences are DFQATT and SNEGSKA (reference sequence). The CDR3 sequence: CSAQGGGGHEQYF. The CDR3 bases are TGCAGTGCCCAGGGGGGGGGGGGTCACGAGCAGTACTTC.

This clonotype was recorded at least ten times. V is TRBV20-1 and J is TRBJ2-7; D is ambiguous. V lost 4 bases and J lost 5, with 15 bases in between. Per germline, CDR1 DFQATT and CDR2 SNEGSKA (reference sequence). The CDR3 is 13 amino acids. In DNA form, the CDR3 reads TGCAGTGCTACCCGGGCCCGCGGCGACGAGCAGTACTTC. Its translation: CSATRARGDEQYF.

V is TRBV5-1 and J is TRBJ1-6, with 9 bases fitting TRBD1. J lost 7 bases, V lost 4 bases, and 12 bases had no gene match. Per the germline V gene, CDR1 is SGHRS and CDR2 is YFSETQ. This CDR3 is 17 amino acids long. The CDR3 here is CASSDRLQGASNSPLHF. In nucleotides, the CDR3 is TGCGCCAGCAGCGACCGACTACAGGGGGCGAGCAATTCACCCCTCCACTTT.

The chain uses TRBV15 and TRBJ1-1, with D perhaps matching TRBD1 (6 bases). V dropped 0 bases and J dropped 7 bases, with 18 bases sitting between them. The CDR3 is 16 amino acids. Germline CDR1 is LNHNV and CDR2 is YYDKDF (reference sequence). The CDR3 spells CATSREWGGGANEAFF. CDR3 DNA: TGTGCCACCAGCAGAGAATGGGGGGGGGGCGCGAATGAAGCTTTCTTT.

The sample holds a few counts of this clonotype. The rearrangement links TRBV13 to TRBJ1-4; no clear D. Looked up from germline, CDR1 is PRHDT and CDR2 is FYEKMQ (reference sequence). This CDR3 contains 18 residues. Trimming cost V 0 bases and J 7 bases, with 21 bases left between them. CDR3 amino acids: CASSLGSAERPFSEKLFF. CDR3 sequence (DNA): TGTGCCAGCAGCTTAGGGTCGGCAGAGCGTCCATTCAGTGAAAAACTGTTTTTT.

This clonotype was seen a few times. Here the CDR3 reads CASSRSGSRYNEQFF. CDR3 sequence (DNA): TGTGCCAGCAGCCGTAGCGGGAGTCGATACAATGAGCAGTTCTTC. The V gene is TRBV12-3 or TRBV12-4, the J gene TRBJ2-1, with 9 bases fitting TRBD2. There are 15 residues in the CDR3. J gave up 4 bases and V 6 bases, and 7 bases lay outside the gene matches.

This chain joins TRBV30 and TRBJ2-1, with 8 bases aligning to TRBD1. The CDR3 consists of 17 residues. CDR1 is GTSNPN, CDR2 SVGIG, per germline (reference sequence). The V and J ends lost 0 bases and 3 bases, in that order; junction bases with no gene match: 10. The CDR3 coding sequence is TGTGCCTGGAGTGTAGGTCCGACAGGGGCCATCTACAATGAGCAGTTCTTC. This codes for CAWSVGPTGAIYNEQFF. The full variable domain, completed using reference TRBV30 and TRBJ2-1, is SQTIHQWPATLVQPVGSPLSLECTVEGTSNPNLYWYRQAAGRGLQLLFYSVGIGQISSEVPQNLSASRPQDRQFILSSKKLLLSDSGFYLCAWSVGPTGAIYNEQFFGPGTRLTVL.

This clonotype has ten or more counts. This chain joins TRBV15 and TRBJ1-1; 10 positions agree with TRBD1. Unmatched junction bases numbered 4, after V lost 5 bases and J lost 4 bases. The CDR3 covers 14 residues. CDR1 and CDR2 (germline): LNHNV, YYDKDF (reference sequence). In nucleotides, the CDR3 is TGTGCCACCAGCGTGGGGACAGGGGCCACTGAAGCTTTCTTT. Protein sequence: CATSVGTGATEAFF.

The sample holds many counts of this clonotype. The chain carries TRBV7-9 and TRBJ2-1; D is tentatively TRBD1 or TRBD2 (5 bases each). This CDR3 has 16 residues. Trimming pared 1 base from V and 6 bases from J, leaving 16 bases between. CDR1 is SEHNR and CDR2 is FQNEAQ in the germline V gene (reference sequence). The CDR3: CASSLGGDPPLNEQFF. The DNA for the CDR3 is TGTGCCAGCAGCTTAGGAGGGGATCCCCCTCTCAATGAGCAGTTCTTC.

At least ten counts were recorded for this clonotype. J is TRBJ2-3 and V is TRBV6-4; 7 positions agree with TRBD1. V trimming: 2 bases; J trimming: 0 bases; junction bases outside the gene matches: 5. CDR3 size: 16 residues. The germline V gene has CDR1 MRHNA and CDR2 SNTAGT. The CDR3 nucleotides are TGTGCCAGCAGTGACAAGGCAGGGGGAAGCACAGATACGCAGTATTTT. Its protein product is CASSDKAGGSTDTQYF.

The chain uses TRBV28 and TRBJ1-2, with TRBD1 identical over 8 bases. Germline V gives CDR1 MDHEN, CDR2 SYDVKM. The V and J ends lost 8 bases and 2 bases, in that order; junction bases with no gene match: 7. There are 14 residues in the CDR3. The CDR3 region is CASRTGFTNYGYTF. In nucleotides, the CDR3 is TGTGCCAGCCGGACAGGGTTTACCAACTATGGCTACACCTTC.

This clonotype was seen only a few times. This chain links TRBV6-6 with TRBJ2-7; D is possibly TRBD2 (5 bases). CDR3 length: 15 residues. V gave up 6 bases and J gave up 3 bases, with 18 bases separating them. Germline values: CDR1 MNHNY, CDR2 SVGAGI (reference sequence). The CDR3 bases are TGTGCCAGCAGCCGCCCGGGAAACTACAACTACGAGCAGTACTTC. As protein: CASSRPGNYNYEQYF.